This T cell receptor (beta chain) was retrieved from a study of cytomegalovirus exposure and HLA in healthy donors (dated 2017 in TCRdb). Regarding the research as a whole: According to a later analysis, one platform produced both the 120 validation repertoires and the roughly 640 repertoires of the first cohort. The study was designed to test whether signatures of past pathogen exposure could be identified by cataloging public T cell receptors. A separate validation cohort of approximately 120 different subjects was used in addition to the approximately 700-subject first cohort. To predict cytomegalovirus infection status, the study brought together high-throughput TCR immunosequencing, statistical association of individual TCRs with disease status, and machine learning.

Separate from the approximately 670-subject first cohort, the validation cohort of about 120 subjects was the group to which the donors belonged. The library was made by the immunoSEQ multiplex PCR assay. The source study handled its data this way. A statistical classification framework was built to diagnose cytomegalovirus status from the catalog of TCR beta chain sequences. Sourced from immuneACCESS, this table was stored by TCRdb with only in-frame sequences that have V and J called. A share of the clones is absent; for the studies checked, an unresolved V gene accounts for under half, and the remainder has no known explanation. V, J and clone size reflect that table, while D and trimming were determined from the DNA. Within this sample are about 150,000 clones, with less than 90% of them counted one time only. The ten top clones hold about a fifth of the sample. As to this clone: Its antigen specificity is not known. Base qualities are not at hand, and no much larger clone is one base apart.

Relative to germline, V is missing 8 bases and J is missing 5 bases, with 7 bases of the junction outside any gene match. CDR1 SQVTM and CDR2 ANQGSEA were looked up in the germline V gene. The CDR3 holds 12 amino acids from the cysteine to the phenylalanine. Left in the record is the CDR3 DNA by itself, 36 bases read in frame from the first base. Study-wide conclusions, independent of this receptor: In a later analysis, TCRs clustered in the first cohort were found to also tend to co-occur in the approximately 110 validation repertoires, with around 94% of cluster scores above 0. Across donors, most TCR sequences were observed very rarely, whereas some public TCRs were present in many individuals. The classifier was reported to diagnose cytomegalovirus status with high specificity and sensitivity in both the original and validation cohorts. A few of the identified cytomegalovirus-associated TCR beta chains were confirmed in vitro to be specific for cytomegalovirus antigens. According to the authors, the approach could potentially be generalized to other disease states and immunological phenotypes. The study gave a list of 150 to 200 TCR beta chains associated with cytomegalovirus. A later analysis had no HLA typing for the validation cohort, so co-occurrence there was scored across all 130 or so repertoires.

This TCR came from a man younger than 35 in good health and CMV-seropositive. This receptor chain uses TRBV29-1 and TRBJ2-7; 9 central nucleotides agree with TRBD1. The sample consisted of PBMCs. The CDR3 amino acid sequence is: CSTGQGHDEQYF. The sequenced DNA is TGCAGCACGGGACAGGGCCACGACGAGCAGTACTTC.